This record concerns one T cell receptor beta chain sequence. Its antigen is not known. The conserved phenylalanine or tryptophan normally closing the CDR3 is absent here, so this likely arose from a read error. These data belong to a study of T cells in Graves' hyperthyroidism and ophthalmopathy. Researchers took RNA transcripts and amplified the TCR beta CDR3 regions from them. Initially, a first-round RT-PCR of the TCR CDR3 employed the HTBI primer set. MiXCR, applied by TCRdb to the multiplex PCR reads, yields one record per CDR3 protein. The sample records hundreds of thousands of distinct CDR3 sequences, 14% being singletons. The length of the CDR3 is 15 residues. The germline V gene encodes CDR1 SGHTA and CDR2 FQGNSA. V dropped 3 bases and J dropped 1 base, with 10 bases sitting between them. When ophthalmopathy did not progress within 18 months, Graves' hyperthyroidism was considered stable. PBMCs were collected from a 10 ml volume of fresh peripheral blood.

Findings and caveats of the study: Blood shared most expanded thyroid clonotypes above 0.001. A model of 13 V-J pairs discriminated ophthalmopathy from stable hyperthyroidism.

The sequencing input was blood. The V call is TRBV7-2, the J call TRBJ1-5; D might be TRBD1 (5 bases). The TCR originated in a woman aged 18-30 years with Graves' hyperthyroidism. This chain's CDR3 is CASSLGGGSNQPQHL. The CDR3, as DNA: TGTGCCAGCAGCTTGGGGGGAGGAAGCAATCAGCCCCAGCATTTG.